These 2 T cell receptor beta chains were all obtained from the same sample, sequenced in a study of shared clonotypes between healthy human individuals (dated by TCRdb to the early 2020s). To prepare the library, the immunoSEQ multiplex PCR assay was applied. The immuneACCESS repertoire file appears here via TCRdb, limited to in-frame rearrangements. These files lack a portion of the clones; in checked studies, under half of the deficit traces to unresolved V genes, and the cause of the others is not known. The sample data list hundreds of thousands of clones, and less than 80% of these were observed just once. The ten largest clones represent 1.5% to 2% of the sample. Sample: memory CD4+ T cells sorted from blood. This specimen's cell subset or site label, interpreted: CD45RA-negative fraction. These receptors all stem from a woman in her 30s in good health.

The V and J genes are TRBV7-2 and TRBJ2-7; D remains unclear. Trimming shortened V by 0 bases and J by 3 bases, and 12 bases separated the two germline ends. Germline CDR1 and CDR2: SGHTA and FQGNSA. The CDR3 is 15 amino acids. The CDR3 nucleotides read TGTGCCAGCAGCTTAGCTTTCAACCTGGACTACGAGCAGTACTTC. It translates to CASSLAFNLDYEQYF.

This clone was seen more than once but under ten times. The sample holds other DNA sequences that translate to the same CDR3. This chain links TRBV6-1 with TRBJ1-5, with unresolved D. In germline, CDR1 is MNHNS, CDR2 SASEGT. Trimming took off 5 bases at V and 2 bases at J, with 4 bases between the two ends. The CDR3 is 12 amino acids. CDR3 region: CASSRGNQPQHF. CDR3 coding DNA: TGTGCCAGCAGTCGGGGCAATCAGCCCCAGCATTTT.